Below, 21 T cell receptor beta chains from the same sample are listed, as sequenced in a study of human T cells and chemical hapten exposure. The time point is: patch test 2, 6 weeks after DPC sensitization. Sample treatment: therapeutic diphenylcyclopropenone sensitization with weekly scalp DPC. TCRdb used MiXCR to reprocess the RACE reads, holding one entry per CDR3 protein. Counted here are tens of thousands of distinct CDR3 sequences, roughly 11% occurring once; the ten biggest clones make up less than 2.5%. The sample in question was whole blood, obtained in connection with sensitization to the hapten diphenylcyclopropenone (DPC). The receptors come from a man between 40 and 49 years old with alopecia areata. Some clones in this sample may be carry-over from other donors' samples.

This clonotype was seen only a few times. This chain joins TRBV12-3 or TRBV12-4 and TRBJ2-5, with D hard to call. V was cut by 5 bases and J by 0 bases, with 13 bases left in between. CDR3 length: 15 residues. The CDR3 DNA reads TGTGCCAGCAGTAACGCCGGTGTGTACCAAGAGACCCAGTACTTC. Translated, it gives CASSNAGVYQETQYF.

The chain uses TRBV28 and TRBJ1-2; no firm D call. Germline V CDR1 and CDR2: MDHEN, SYDVKM. Trimming took 7 bases from V and 9 from J, leaving 18 bases between them. The CDR3 loop spans 13 amino acids. This CDR3 is CASTAPGLRSYTF. CDR3 DNA: TGTGCCAGCACCGCACCGGGCCTAAGAAGCTACACCTTC.

This clonotype has more than one count but fewer than ten. The chain is built from TRBV29-1 and TRBJ2-1, with a weak D call TRBD1 (6 bases). CDR1 SQVTM and CDR2 ANQGSEA come from the germline V gene. The V end was cut by 4 bases, the J end by 1 base, with 8 bases between. The CDR3 is made up of 13 amino acids. CDR3 loop: CSVAGTSYNEQFF. CDR3 coding DNA: TGCAGCGTTGCCGGGACATCCTACAATGAGCAGTTCTTC.

This clonotype was observed many times. The J gene is TRBJ2-2, the V gene TRBV29-1, with 8 bases lining up with TRBD1. The V gene end was trimmed by 7 bases and the J gene end by 5 bases; junction bases not matched to a gene: 9. This CDR3 has 14 amino acids. Germline CDR1 reads SQVTM; CDR2 reads ANQGSEA. Here the CDR3 reads CSAQGQGTTGELFF. CDR3 DNA sequence: TGCAGCGCACAAGGACAGGGTACTACCGGGGAGCTGTTTTTT.

The table lists this clonotype with a few counts. V and J are TRBV28 and TRBJ2-7; possibly TRBD2 for D (6 bases). Germline lookup yields CDR1 MDHEN and CDR2 SYDVKM. V lost 2 bases to trimming and J lost 6 bases, with 8 bases between them. This CDR3 comprises 12 residues. CDR3 bases: TGTGCCAGCAGTTTAGGGGGGAGCGAGCAGTACGTC. This sequence encodes CASSLGGSEQYV.

This clonotype was counted ten times or more. V is TRBV20-1 and J is TRBJ2-7; the match to TRBD2 covers 8 bases. Germline CDR1 DFQATT, CDR2 SNEGSKA (reference sequence). The CDR3 consists of 14 residues. J lost 2 bases, V lost 5 bases, and 8 bases had no gene match. The CDR3 coding sequence is TGCAGTGCTTGTACGGGAGGGGTGCCCTACGAGCAGTACTTC. Its protein is CSACTGGVPYEQYF.

In this sample, this clonotype turned up many times. The chain uses TRBV6-2 or TRBV6-3 and TRBJ1-1; D perhaps matches TRBD1 (6 bases). This CDR3 contains 14 residues. The ends were cut back, 10 bases at V and 3 bases at J, with 18 bases in the middle. From germline, CDR1 is MNHEY and CDR2 SVGEGT. In DNA, the CDR3 is TGTGCCATTGGGAGTGGGGGGCTAGACACTGAAGCTTTCTTT. Its translation: CAIGSGGLDTEAFF.

The sample holds a few counts of this clonotype. V usage is TRBV10-3 and J usage is TRBJ2-2; 13 bases match TRBD2. Germline values: CDR1 ENHRY, CDR2 SYGVKD. This CDR3 is built from 18 residues. V dropped 0 bases and J dropped 0; count of bases not matched to a gene: 1. CDR3 nucleotide sequence: TGTGCCATCAGTGAGTCGGGACTAGCGGGGACGAACACCGGGGAGCTGTTTTTT. Amino acid sequence: CAISESGLAGTNTGELFF.

This clonotype was seen at least ten times. The V and J genes are TRBV3-1 and TRBJ2-7; D is tentatively TRBD1 or TRBD2 (5 bases each). Germline CDR1 is LGHDT and CDR2 is YNNKEL (reference sequence). The CDR3 runs to 15 residues. V was pared by 2 bases and J by 0 bases, with 11 bases between. The CDR3 protein is CASSQNRGPSYEQYF. CDR3 bases: TGTGCCAGCAGCCAAAACCGGGGCCCCTCCTACGAGCAGTACTTC.

V usage is TRBV7-2 and J usage is TRBJ2-1; TRBD2 agrees at 8 bases. The J segment lost 3 bases and the V segment lost 5 bases, leaving 9 bases of the junction unmatched. Germline CDR1 reads SGHTA; CDR2 reads FQGNSA. The CDR3 loop spans 16 amino acids. The CDR3 DNA reads as TGTGCCAGCAGCCCCACCGGGACTAGGGTCTACAATGAGCAGTTCTTC. The encoded protein is CASSPTGTRVYNEQFF.

This sequence joins TRBV3-1 and TRBJ1-6, with D possibly TRBD1 on 5 matching bases. Germline CDR1 reads LGHDT; CDR2 reads YNNKEL (reference sequence). CDR3 size: 15 residues. Trimming left V 4 bases short and J 7 bases short, with 14 bases between. In DNA, the CDR3 is TGTGCCAGCAGCCGACAAACGGGGGTAAATTCACCCCTCCACTTT. Its protein is CASSRQTGVNSPLHF.

Only a few counts were recorded for this clonotype. This chain links TRBV6-5 with TRBJ2-5, with unresolved D. Germline V CDR1 and CDR2: MNHEY, SVGAGI. V was clipped by 0 bases and J by 1 base, with 6 bases between them. This CDR3 has 14 residues. CDR3 sequence: CASSYSVVQETQYF. The CDR3, as DNA: TGTGCCAGCAGTTACTCGGTGGTCCAAGAGACCCAGTACTTC.

The chain's CDR3 is CASSLRGGGQPQHF. The DNA of the CDR3 is TGTGCCAGCAGTTTGAGGGGAGGAGGTCAGCCCCAGCATTTT. This chain connects TRBV28 to TRBJ1-5; possible D gene TRBD1, 5 bases. Trimming stripped 3 bases from V and 6 bases from J, with 12 bases between. CDR1 is MDHEN and CDR2 is SYDVKM in the germline V gene. The CDR3 is made up of 14 amino acids.

This chain links TRBV12-3 or TRBV12-4 with TRBJ1-1; 10 bases line up with TRBD1. The CDR3 loop spans 15 amino acids. V trimming: 1 base; J trimming: 6 bases; junction bases outside the gene matches: 5. CDR3 sequence reads: CASSLGTGGGSEAFF. CDR3 DNA: TGTGCCAGCAGTTTAGGGACAGGGGGAGGATCTGAAGCTTTCTTT.

The V and J genes are TRBV7-2 and TRBJ2-1, with D uncertain. V lost 5 bases and J 9 bases, leaving 14 bases between the germline ends. The CDR3 is 13 amino acids. CDR1 is SGHTA and CDR2 is FQGNSA in the germline V gene. The CDR3 protein is CASSPPARAEQFF. CDR3 coding DNA: TGTGCCAGCAGCCCCCCAGCTAGGGCTGAGCAGTTCTTC.

V is TRBV9 and J is TRBJ1-4; D is possibly TRBD1 (6 bases). Germline CDR1 SGDLS, CDR2 YYNGEE. V was clipped by 0 bases and J by 6 bases, with 18 bases between them. This CDR3 has 17 residues. CDR3 region: CASSVATGPRGDEKLFF. CDR3 bases: TGTGCCAGCAGCGTAGCTACTGGTCCCAGGGGAGATGAAAAACTGTTTTTT.

This chain uses TRBV11-2 with TRBJ2-7; D remains unclear. CDR1 is SGHAT and CDR2 is FQNNGV in the germline V gene. The CDR3 covers 11 residues. Trimming took off 6 bases at V and 5 bases at J, with 8 bases between the two ends. DNA of the CDR3: TGTGCCAGCAGACGGCACGACGAGCAGTACGTC. Translation: CASRRHDEQYV.

This sequence joins TRBV6-5 and TRBJ2-1; 9 bases are shared with TRBD2. J lost 5 bases, V lost 5 bases, and 10 bases had no gene match. CDR3 length: 16 amino acids. Germline-derived CDR1 and CDR2 are MNHEY and SVGAGI. CDR3 nucleotide sequence: TGTGCCAGCAGTCCGTTAGCGGGAGATAGGGACAATGAGCAGTTCTTC. As protein: CASSPLAGDRDNEQFF.

This clonotype was observed a handful of times. The chain combines TRBV12-5 with TRBJ2-2, with 8 bases lining up with TRBD1. V was clipped by 6 bases and J by 7 bases; unmatched bases: 4. The CDR3 spans 13 residues. Germline V gene sequence: CDR1 LGHNT, CDR2 FRNRAP. CDR3 sequence reads: CASGWTGFGELFF. The CDR3 DNA reads TGTGCTAGTGGCTGGACAGGGTTCGGGGAGCTGTTTTTT.

This clonotype was counted between two and nine times. This chain connects TRBV6-2 or TRBV6-3 to TRBJ1-1; a weak D match, TRBD1 (6 bases). This CDR3 comprises 16 residues. The germline gives CDR1 MNHEY, CDR2 SVGEGT. V lost 6 bases to trimming and J lost 1 base, with 18 bases between them. The CDR3 here is CASSRDRSLWNTEAFF. CDR3 sequence (DNA): TGTGCCAGCAGCCGAGACAGGAGCCTCTGGAACACTGAAGCTTTCTTT.

This CDR3 reads CASSLRASPIDYNEQFF. CDR3 DNA: TGTGCCAGCAGCTTAAGGGCCAGTCCCATAGACTACAATGAGCAGTTCTTC. The genes are TRBV21-1 and TRBJ2-1; TRBD2, the table's D call, lacks a check against the DNA. TRBV21-1 has pseudogene status. CDR3 length: 17 residues.